These 20 T cell receptor beta chains were sequenced from one sample in a study of control samples from healthy donors and cancer patients. TCRdb's table, derived via immunoSEQ multiplex PCR, lists solely in-frame clones and lacks some. The sample has some 180,000 clones. Sequenced sample: blood. All receptors derive from a woman under 40 in good health.

J is TRBJ2-5 and V is TRBV2, with a possible D match to TRBD1 (6 bases). V was clipped by 7 bases and J by 2 bases, with 17 bases between them. Germline CDR1 is SNHLY and CDR2 is FYNNEI. CDR3 length equals 15 residues. The CDR3 DNA is TGTGCCAGCATAAACGACAGGCTCCTTCAAGAGACCCAGTACTTC. Protein: CASINDRLLQETQYF.

The rearrangement joins TRBV18 to TRBJ1-5; D not resolved. The V gene lost 6 bases and the J gene lost 4 bases, with 13 bases spanning the gap. Germline CDR1 reads KGHSH; CDR2 reads LQKENI. CDR3 length: 14 amino acids. The CDR3 DNA sequence: TGTGCCAGCTCTGAGGGCGTATGGAATCAGCCCCAGCATTTT. It codes for CASSEGVWNQPQHF.

The chain uses TRBV2 and TRBJ1-6; 7 bases map to TRBD1. This CDR3 has 13 residues. Losses at the gene ends were 4 bases for V and 6 bases for J; bases not matched to a gene: 0. Germline V gives CDR1 SNHLY, CDR2 FYNNEI. The CDR3 reads CASSGQGNSPLHF. In nucleotides, the CDR3 is TGTGCCAGCAGTGGACAGGGTAATTCACCCCTCCACTTT.

V gene TRBV6-4 combines with J gene TRBJ1-1; 11 nucleotides line up with TRBD1. CDR1 and CDR2 (germline): MRHNA, SNTAGT. The CDR3 covers 18 residues. The junction had 12 bases not matched to a gene; V was cut back by 2 bases and J by 4 bases. CDR3 protein: CASSDTYKGQGVGTEAFF. The CDR3 region has the DNA TGTGCCAGCAGTGACACATACAAGGGACAGGGGGTGGGCACTGAAGCTTTCTTT.

This chain connects TRBV10-3 to TRBJ1-1, with D unclear. Germline assignment: CDR1 ENHRY and CDR2 SYGVKD. This CDR3 spans 12 amino acids. Trimming shortened V by 2 bases and J by 6 bases, and 7 bases separated the two germline ends. The CDR3 sequence: CAISEVEAEAFF. In DNA, the CDR3 is TGTGCCATCAGTGAGGTGGAGGCTGAAGCTTTCTTT.

The chain links TRBV19 to TRBJ1-1; D is undetermined. The germline CDR1 and CDR2 sequences are LNHDA and SQIVND (reference sequence). CDR3 length: 13 amino acids. Between the trimmed V and J ends, which lost 11 bases and 0 bases, there was a span of 13 bases. The CDR3 nucleotides are TGTGCCGTGCGGGCAGGCATGAACACTGAAGCTTTCTTT. It encodes CAVRAGMNTEAFF.

The chain recombines TRBV5-8 with TRBJ1-5, with 7 bases fitting TRBD1. CDR1 SGHTS and CDR2 YDEGEE come from the germline V gene. The CDR3 has 15 residues. The V and J ends lost 4 bases and 9 bases, in that order; junction bases with no gene match: 13. The CDR3 reads CASSLKGQAAGPQHF. Here the CDR3 DNA reads TGTGCCAGCAGCCTAAAAGGACAGGCTGCCGGGCCCCAGCATTTT.

This chain connects TRBV24-1 to TRBJ2-5, with TRBD2 as a possible D gene (6 bases). Germline values: CDR1 KGHDR, CDR2 SFDVKD. Trimming removed 1 base at V and 2 bases at J, with 7 bases between. The CDR3 spans 14 residues. The CDR3 is CATSDFGGQETQYF. CDR3 nucleotides: TGTGCCACCAGTGATTTTGGGGGGCAAGAGACCCAGTACTTC.

The chain links TRBV11-3 to TRBJ1-1; D unresolved. This CDR3 spans 13 amino acids. V gave up 1 base and J gave up 6 bases, with 9 bases separating them. Germline loops: CDR1 SGHNT, CDR2 YENEEA. CDR3 coding DNA: TGTGCCAGCAGCTTAGTCCGGGAAGCTGAAGCTTTCTTT. This encodes CASSLVREAEAFF. Variable domain in full (rest from reference TRBV11-3 and TRBJ1-1): EAGVVQSPRYKIIEKKQPVAFWCNPISGHNTLYWYLQNLGQGPELLIRYENEEAVDDSQLPKDRFSAERLKGVDSTLKIQPAELGDSAVYLCASSLVREAEAFFGQGTRLTVV.

The gene calls are TRBV11-1 and TRBJ1-1; no clear D gene. The CDR3 covers 15 residues. The V and J ends lost 6 bases and 4 bases respectively, with 18 bases between them. Germline CDR1 reads SGHAT; CDR2 reads FQDESV (reference sequence). CDR3 DNA: TGTGCCAGCAGTCTTACCGCCCGGGCCCGCACTGAAGCTTTCTTT. It yields the protein CASSLTARARTEAFF.

V gene TRBV24-1 combines with J gene TRBJ2-2; D is possibly TRBD1 (6 bases). Trimming took 3 bases from V and 1 from J, leaving 32 bases between them. The CDR3 extends over 23 amino acids. Germline loops: CDR1 KGHDR, CDR2 SFDVKD. CDR3 sequence reads: CATSDANRATNAKRKQNTGELFF. The CDR3 DNA reads as TGTGCCACCAGTGATGCCAACAGGGCAACGAACGCTAAGCGAAAACAGAACACCGGGGAGCTGTTTTTT.

The chain employs TRBV19 and TRBJ2-7; the D is unclear. V shed 10 bases and J shed 4 bases, with 14 bases lying between them. The CDR3 is 12 residues long. Per germline, CDR1 LNHDA and CDR2 SQIVND (reference sequence). The CDR3 nucleotides are TGTGCCACCAGCCCCGGTACATACGAGCAGTACTTC. This translates into CATSPGTYEQYF.

V gene TRBV6-5 combines with J gene TRBJ2-4, with TRBD2 matching 10 bases. There are 15 residues in the CDR3. The ends lost 6 bases at V and 2 bases at J; junction bases unmatched: 4. The V gene's germline CDR1 is MNHEY and CDR2 SVGAGI. The CDR3 DNA follows: TGTGCCAGCAGCCGGACTAGCGGTTCCAAAAACATTCAGTACTTC. Amino acids: CASSRTSGSKNIQYF.

The V and J genes are TRBV5-1 and TRBJ1-2, with D possibly TRBD1 on 5 matching bases. V shed 4 bases and J shed 3 bases, with 19 bases lying between them. The CDR3 has 16 residues. The V gene's germline CDR1 is SGHRS and CDR2 YFSETQ. The CDR3 region is CASSPLGEGRHYGYTF. The CDR3 nucleotides read TGCGCCAGCAGCCCCCTCGGGGAGGGACGGCACTATGGCTACACCTTC.

The chain joins TRBV12-3 or TRBV12-4 to TRBJ2-7, with D tentatively TRBD1 (6 bases). This CDR3 is 13 amino acids long. The V gene lost 6 bases and the J gene lost 2 bases, with 11 bases spanning the gap. The CDR3 loop reads CASSFTGPYEQYF. Here the CDR3 DNA reads TGTGCCAGCAGCTTCACAGGGCCCTACGAGCAGTACTTC.

The chain employs TRBV7-9 and TRBJ1-1, with 8 bases fitting TRBD1. The germline CDR1 and CDR2 sequences are SEHNR and FQNEAQ (reference sequence). This CDR3 has 16 amino acids. Trimming took 6 bases from V and 8 from J; bases not matched to a gene: 17. As DNA, the CDR3 is TGTGCCAGCAGTACAGACAGGGGATGGGGGGCGAGGGAAGCTTTCTTT. Translation: CASSTDRGWGAREAFF.

The chain couples TRBV28 to TRBJ1-1, with D tentatively TRBD1 (6 bases). Germline V gene data show CDR1 as MDHEN and CDR2 as SYDVKM. V gave up 3 bases and J gave up 7 bases, with 15 bases separating them. The CDR3 is 14 residues long. In DNA, the CDR3 is TGTGCCAGCAGTTTCATTGGACAGTCCCATGAAGCTTTCTTT. Protein product: CASSFIGQSHEAFF.

V usage is TRBV6-1 and J usage is TRBJ1-5; a weak D match, TRBD1 (6 bases). Germline-derived CDR1 and CDR2 are MNHNS and SASEGT. The V end lost 4 bases, the J end lost 3 bases, and 22 bases lay between the germline ends. There are 18 residues in the CDR3. CDR3: CASSASGVRGTINQPQHF. The CDR3 coding sequence is TGTGCCAGCAGTGCTTCAGGGGTCCGAGGGACCATCAATCAGCCCCAGCATTTT.

CDR3 DNA: TGTGCCAGCAGCTTAGGGCCGTTACTGGGGCAAGAGACCCAGTACTTC. Its protein product is CASSLGPLLGQETQYF. This sequence joins TRBV7-6 and TRBJ2-5; no clear D. The CDR3 sequence is 16 residues long. Trimming removed 1 base at V and 2 bases at J, with 14 bases between. Germline V lookup: CDR1 SGHVS, CDR2 FNYEAQ.

The V and J genes are TRBV3-1 (or the pseudogene TRBV3-2) and TRBJ2-3, with D perhaps matching TRBD2 (6 bases). This CDR3 contains 18 residues. Germline CDR1 is LGHDT and CDR2 is YNNKEL (reference sequence). V gave up 4 bases and J gave up 0 bases, with 20 bases separating them. CDR3 sequence reads: CASSRQERTTISTDTQYF. Here the CDR3 DNA reads TGTGCCAGCAGCCGGCAGGAGCGGACTACCATTAGCACAGATACGCAGTATTTT.